Below are 30 T cell receptor beta chains sequenced from a single sample in a study of shared clonotypes between healthy human individuals. The protocol was immunoSEQ multiplex PCR, while the TCRdb copy is restricted to in-frame clones and leaves out a portion. The sample yields 2 million to 2.5 million clones, roughly 93% seen once. Sequenced input: naive CD4+ T cells from PBMCs. Subset: CD45RA+ positively selected. Receptors originate from a young man in good health. Some clones in this sample may be carry-over from other donors' samples.

This chain uses TRBV9 with TRBJ1-4; maybe TRBD1 (5 bases). This CDR3 is built from 18 residues. V lost 0 bases and J lost 4, with 19 bases in between. Germline V lookup: CDR1 SGDLS, CDR2 YYNGEE. The CDR3 sequence is CASSVGGRDLAFNEKLFF. The CDR3 nucleotides read TGTGCCAGCAGCGTAGGAGGCCGGGACCTTGCTTTTAATGAAAAACTGTTTTTT.

The gene calls are TRBV29-1 and TRBJ2-7; 12 bases line up with TRBD1. CDR1 SQVTM and CDR2 ANQGSEA come from the germline V gene. The CDR3 has 14 residues. J lost 5 bases, V lost 7 bases, and 9 bases had no gene match. The CDR3 coding sequence is TGCAGCGCAGTCCGGGGGACAGGGGGCAACGAGCAGTACTTC. Translation: CSAVRGTGGNEQYF.

V is TRBV28 and J is TRBJ1-2, with D possibly TRBD1 on 6 matching bases. CDR1 MDHEN and CDR2 SYDVKM come from the germline V gene. This CDR3 region has 14 residues. V lost 4 bases and J 3 bases, leaving 12 bases between the germline ends. In DNA form, the CDR3 reads TGTGCCAGCAGTTCACAGGGTTGGGACTATGGCTACACCTTC. This sequence encodes CASSSQGWDYGYTF.

The V gene is TRBV5-1, the J gene TRBJ2-1, with D uncertain. This CDR3 region has 15 residues. Per the germline V gene, CDR1 is SGHRS and CDR2 is YFSETQ. Trimming shortened V by 1 base and J by 0 bases, and 8 bases separated the two germline ends. DNA of the CDR3: TGCGCCAGCAGCTTGTCCGTGAGCTCCTACAATGAGCAGTTCTTC. Its protein is CASSLSVSSYNEQFF.

J is TRBJ1-5 and V is TRBV5-1; 8 bases match TRBD1. This CDR3 is built from 15 residues. The germline CDR1 and CDR2 sequences are SGHRS and YFSETQ. V trimming: 4 bases; J trimming: 1 base; junction bases outside the gene matches: 4. CDR3: CASSPTGGSNQPQHF. The CDR3, as DNA: TGCGCCAGCAGCCCCACAGGGGGAAGCAATCAGCCCCAGCATTTT.

V is TRBV11-2 and J is TRBJ2-5, with a possible D match to TRBD1 (6 bases). V lost 4 bases, J lost 4 bases, and 19 bases lay in between. The CDR3 consists of 16 residues. CDR1 and CDR2 from the germline V gene are SGHAT and FQNNGV. This chain's CDR3 is CASSSPQRGHSETQYF. DNA for the CDR3: TGTGCCAGCAGCTCGCCCCAGAGGGGACACTCAGAGACCCAGTACTTC. Variable domain in full (rest from reference TRBV11-2 and TRBJ2-5): EAGVAQSPRYKIIEKRQSVAFWCNPISGHATLYWYQQILGQGPKLLIQFQNNGVVDDSQLPKDRFSAERLKGVDSTLKIQPAKLEDSAVYLCASSSPQRGHSETQYFGPGTRLLVL.

This rearrangement joins TRBV6-1 to TRBJ2-7, with 7 bases matching TRBD1. The CDR3 runs to 11 residues. The junction had 1 base not matched to a gene; V was cut back by 8 bases and J by 3 bases. Germline-derived CDR1 and CDR2 are MNHNS and SASEGT. The CDR3 DNA is TGTGCCAGCCAGGGGGTCTACGAGCAGTACTTC. It codes for CASQGVYEQYF.

This chain links TRBV5-1 with TRBJ2-2, with D perhaps matching TRBD2 (6 bases). The V gene's germline CDR1 is SGHRS and CDR2 YFSETQ. The CDR3 totals 15 residues. Trimming removed 4 bases at V and 0 bases at J, with 10 bases between. CDR3 amino acids: CASSPGEANTGELFF. CDR3 DNA sequence: TGCGCCAGCAGCCCCGGGGAGGCGAACACCGGGGAGCTGTTTTTT.

Remarks on this clone: Additional DNA sequences in this sample encode the identical CDR3. This chain joins TRBV5-1 and TRBJ2-3; D is ambiguous. CDR3 length: 14 amino acids. CDR1 SGHRS and CDR2 YFSETQ come from the germline V gene. The germline V and J ends were trimmed by 0 bases and 3 bases, with 8 bases remaining between them. CDR3 sequence: CASSLGSGTDTQYF. The CDR3 DNA reads as TGCGCCAGCAGCTTGGGTTCCGGGACAGATACGCAGTATTTT.

The gene calls are TRBV7-2 and TRBJ1-6; TRBD1 agrees at 7 bases. With 8 bases clipped from V and 7 bases from J, the junction kept 8 bases outside the gene matches. This CDR3 is 14 amino acids long. Per the germline V gene, CDR1 is SGHTA and CDR2 is FQGNSA. The CDR3 region is CASSPGTENSPLHF. The DNA of the CDR3 is TGTGCCAGCTCCCCCGGGACAGAAAATTCACCCCTCCACTTT.

The J gene is TRBJ1-2, the V gene TRBV7-6; weak D call: TRBD1 (6 bases). CDR1 is SGHVS, CDR2 FNYEAQ, per germline. The CDR3 covers 13 residues. Trimming took 3 bases from V and 4 from J, leaving 9 bases between them. The CDR3 sequence is CASSFDRTYGYTF. The CDR3 nucleotides read TGTGCCAGCAGCTTCGACAGGACCTATGGCTACACCTTC.

V is TRBV7-2 and J is TRBJ2-1, with 9 bases aligning to TRBD2. Trimming at V came to 0 bases and at J to 0 bases, leaving 9 bases not matched to a gene. The CDR3 is made up of 19 amino acids. The germline V gene has CDR1 SGHTA and CDR2 FQGNSA. In DNA, the CDR3 is TGTGCCAGCAGCTTAGCGTATACTAGCGGGTCCAGCTCCTACAATGAGCAGTTCTTC. This encodes CASSLAYTSGSSSYNEQFF.

The chain uses TRBV2 and TRBJ2-7; D is possibly TRBD1 (6 bases). Germline V gene sequence: CDR1 SNHLY, CDR2 FYNNEI. V dropped 6 bases and J dropped 3 bases, with 15 bases sitting between them. CDR3 length equals 14 residues. Here the CDR3 reads CASRNVGHNYEQYF. CDR3 coding DNA: TGTGCCAGCAGAAACGTGGGACACAACTACGAGCAGTACTTC. Supplemented by reference TRBV2 and TRBJ2-7, the full variable domain reads EPEVTQTPSHQVTQMGQEVILRCVPISNHLYFYWYRQILGQKVEFLVSFYNNEISEKSEIFDDQFSVERPDGSNFTLKIRSTKLEDSAMYFCASRNVGHNYEQYFGPGTRLTVT.

As to this clone: The sample contains more than one DNA sequence encoding this CDR3. The chain recombines TRBV7-9 with TRBJ2-5; no definite D call. Germline V gives CDR1 SEHNR, CDR2 FQNEAQ (reference sequence). CDR3 length: 13 amino acids. Between the trimmed V and J ends, which lost 2 bases and 5 bases, there was a span of 9 bases. Here the CDR3 reads CASSLPSQETQYF. CDR3 coding DNA: TGTGCCAGCAGCTTACCCTCTCAGGAGACCCAGTACTTC.

The V gene is TRBV25-1, the J gene TRBJ2-1; 9 bases agree with TRBD2. Germline V gene lookup returns CDR1 MGHDK and CDR2 SYGVNS. V trimming: 5 bases; J trimming: 6 bases; junction bases outside the gene matches: 8. CDR3 length equals 15 residues. DNA of the CDR3: TGTGCCAGCAGTTTAGCGGGAGCACTTCCCAATGAGCAGTTCTTC. Its protein product is CASSLAGALPNEQFF.

The J gene is TRBJ2-2, the V gene TRBV19; TRBD2 aligns across 9 bases. V trimming: 4 bases; J trimming: 5 bases; junction bases outside the gene matches: 14. Germline V gene sequence: CDR1 LNHDA, CDR2 SQIVND (reference sequence). The CDR3 loop spans 18 amino acids. CDR3 bases: TGTGCCAGTAGTACCCCCTCAGCCAGCGGGAGGCGTACCGGGGAGCTGTTTTTT. Amino acids: CASSTPSASGRRTGELFF.

The CDR3: CASSPRDRVYNEQFF. The CDR3 DNA sequence: TGTGCCAGCAGCCCCCGGGACAGGGTCTACAATGAGCAGTTCTTC. The V call is TRBV25-1, the J call TRBJ2-1, with TRBD1 identical over 9 bases. This CDR3 spans 15 amino acids. The J segment lost 3 bases and the V segment lost 6 bases, leaving 6 bases of the junction unmatched. Germline V gives CDR1 MGHDK, CDR2 SYGVNS.

This chain links TRBV28 with TRBJ1-5; 8 nucleotides agree with TRBD1. Trimming at V came to 0 bases and at J to 0 bases, leaving 7 bases not matched to a gene. This CDR3 spans 18 amino acids. Germline values: CDR1 MDHEN, CDR2 SYDVKM. DNA of the CDR3: TGTGCCAGCAGTTTATGGAGGGGACAGGCGATTAGCAATCAGCCCCAGCATTTT. It yields the protein CASSLWRGQAISNQPQHF.

The chain recombines TRBV5-1 with TRBJ1-1, with D possibly being TRBD1 (6 bases). The CDR3 sequence is 15 residues long. V was shortened by 3 bases and J by 1 base, with 13 bases between the two germline ends. CDR1 is SGHRS and CDR2 is YFSETQ in the germline V gene. The CDR3 coding sequence is TGCGCCAGCAGCTCCACAGGGAAGTCGAACACTGAAGCTTTCTTT. It is translated as CASSSTGKSNTEAFF.

DNA for the CDR3: TGTGCCAGCAGCAGGGGTCAGGATGGTAGCTATGGCTACACCTTC. Encoded protein: CASSRGQDGSYGYTF. The chain has TRBV21-1 and TRBJ1-2. TRBV21-1 corresponds to a pseudogene. This CDR3 comprises 15 residues.

This rearrangement joins TRBV19 to TRBJ1-5; tentative D call: TRBD1 (5 bases). The CDR3 loop spans 13 amino acids. V shed 0 bases and J shed 9 bases, with 9 bases lying between them. Germline loops: CDR1 LNHDA, CDR2 SQIVND (reference sequence). DNA for the CDR3: TGTGCCAGTAGTATAGAGAGGGGTGCGCCCCAGCATTTT. Translated: CASSIERGAPQHF.

This clone was picked up one time. V is TRBV5-1 and J is TRBJ2-7, with D possibly matching TRBD1 (5 bases). Between the trimmed V and J ends, which lost 0 bases and 4 bases, there was a span of 11 bases. Germline V lookup: CDR1 SGHRS, CDR2 YFSETQ. This CDR3 is built from 14 residues. In DNA, the CDR3 is TGCGCCAGCAGCTTGGTAGGGGCGCGGTACGAGCAGTACTTC. Its protein is CASSLVGARYEQYF.

The chain uses TRBV7-6 and TRBJ2-1, with TRBD2 matching over 10 bases. With V trimmed by 1 base and J by 6 bases, 6 bases remained unmatched. CDR1 is SGHVS and CDR2 is FNYEAQ in the germline V gene. This CDR3 has 16 amino acids. This CDR3 is CASSLVAGGGGNEQFF. The CDR3 DNA sequence: TGTGCCAGCAGCTTAGTAGCGGGAGGCGGCGGCAATGAGCAGTTCTTC. The full variable domain, in which reference TRBV7-6 and TRBJ2-1 provide the parts outside the CDR3, is GAGVSQSPRYKVTKRGQDVALRCDPISGHVSLYWYRQALGQGPEFLTYFNYEAQQDKSGLPNDRFSAERPEGSISTLTIQRTEQRDSAMYRCASSLVAGGGGNEQFFGPGTRLTVL.

The J gene is TRBJ1-4, the V gene TRBV5-5; TRBD1 matches at 7 bases. Trimming cost V 1 base and J 6 bases; bases outside gene matches: 3. The CDR3 covers 14 residues. CDR1 is SGHKS, CDR2 YYEKEE, per germline (reference sequence). DNA of the CDR3: TGTGCCAGCAGCTTGTTAGGGGGCGATGAAAAACTGTTTTTT. Its translation is CASSLLGGDEKLFF.

V is TRBV7-3 and J is TRBJ2-5; 8 bases fit TRBD2. Germline-derived CDR1 and CDR2 are SGHTA and FQGTGA. Germline trimming cut 2 bases from V and 5 bases from J; bases unmatched to any gene: 10. The CDR3 extends over 16 amino acids. This CDR3 is CASSLFSAGGLETQYF. The CDR3 nucleotides are TGTGCCAGCAGCTTATTCAGCGCGGGAGGTCTGGAGACCCAGTACTTC.

For this clone: The same CDR3 arises from other DNA sequences in this sample as well. The chain carries TRBV6-6 and TRBJ2-1; possible D gene TRBD1, 5 bases. Germline CDR1 is MNHNY and CDR2 is SVGAGI (reference sequence). CDR3 length equals 12 residues. Trimming cost V 4 bases and J 6 bases, with 7 bases left between them. In DNA form, the CDR3 reads TGTGCCAGCAGTTCCACAGGCAATGAGCAGTTCTTC. Amino acid sequence: CASSSTGNEQFF.

This clone was counted a single time. The V and J genes are TRBV4-3 and TRBJ2-5, with D possibly being TRBD2 (6 bases). The CDR3 has 17 residues. With 1 base removed from V and 4 bases from J, the gap between germline ends came to 19 bases. CDR1 and CDR2 (germline): LGHNA, YSLEER. The DNA of the CDR3 is TGCGCCAGCAGCCAAGTCGTCGACCTAGCGTACGGAGAGACCCAGTACTTC. This gives the protein CASSQVVDLAYGETQYF.

The chain recombines TRBV18 with TRBJ2-1, with D perhaps matching TRBD2 (6 bases). Germline loops: CDR1 KGHSH, CDR2 LQKENI. Trimming cost V 5 bases and J 7 bases, with 15 bases left between them. CDR3 length equals 14 residues. CDR3 nucleotide sequence: TGTGCCAGCTCATCGACGCTAGCGAAGAATGAGCAGTTCTTC. Translating it yields CASSSTLAKNEQFF.

With respect to this clone: This CDR3 is also generated by other DNA sequences in the sample. The DNA of the CDR3 is TGTGCCAGCTCACCAGGGGGCAATGAGCAGTTCTTC. Translation: CASSPGGNEQFF. The genes are TRBV18 and TRBJ2-1; D possibly uses TRBD1 or TRBD2 (5 bases each). V lost 2 bases and J 6 bases, leaving 5 bases between the germline ends. Germline loops: CDR1 KGHSH, CDR2 LQKENI. CDR3 length: 12 residues.

The V and J genes are TRBV4-1 and TRBJ1-1; no firm D call. This CDR3 has 15 residues. The germline V and J ends were trimmed by 1 base and 4 bases, with 13 bases remaining between them. Germline CDR1 reads MGHRA; CDR2 reads YSYEKL. DNA of the CDR3: TGCGCCAGCAGCCAAGTAGATACGATTCCCACTGAAGCTTTCTTT. Translated: CASSQVDTIPTEAFF.